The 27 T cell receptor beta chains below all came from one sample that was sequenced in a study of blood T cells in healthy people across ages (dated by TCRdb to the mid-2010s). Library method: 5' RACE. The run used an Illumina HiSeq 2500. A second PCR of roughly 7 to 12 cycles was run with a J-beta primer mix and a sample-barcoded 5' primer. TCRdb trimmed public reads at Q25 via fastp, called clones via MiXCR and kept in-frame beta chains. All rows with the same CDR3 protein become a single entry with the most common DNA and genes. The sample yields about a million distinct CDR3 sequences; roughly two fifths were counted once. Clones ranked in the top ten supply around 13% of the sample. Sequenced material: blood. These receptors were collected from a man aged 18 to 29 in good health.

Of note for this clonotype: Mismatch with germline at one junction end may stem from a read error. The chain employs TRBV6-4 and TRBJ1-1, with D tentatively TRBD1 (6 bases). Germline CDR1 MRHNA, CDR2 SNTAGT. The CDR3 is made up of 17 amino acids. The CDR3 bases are TGTGCCGGCAGTGACCCACAGGACAGTCCTGCGGACACTGAAGCTTTCTTT. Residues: CAGSDPQDSPADTEAFF.

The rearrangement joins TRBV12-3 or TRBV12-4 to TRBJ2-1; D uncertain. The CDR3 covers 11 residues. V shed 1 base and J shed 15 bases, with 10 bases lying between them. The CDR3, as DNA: TGTGCCAGCAGTTTAGGTGGGGTAGGGTTCTTC. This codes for CASSLGGVGFF.

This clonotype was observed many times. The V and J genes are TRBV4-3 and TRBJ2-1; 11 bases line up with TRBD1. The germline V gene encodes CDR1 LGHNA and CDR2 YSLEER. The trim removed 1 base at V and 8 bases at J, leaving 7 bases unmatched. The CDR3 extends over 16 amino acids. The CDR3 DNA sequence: TGCGCCAGCAGCCAAGGACCGGGACAGGGGGAAGATGAGCAGTTCTTC. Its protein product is CASSQGPGQGEDEQFF.

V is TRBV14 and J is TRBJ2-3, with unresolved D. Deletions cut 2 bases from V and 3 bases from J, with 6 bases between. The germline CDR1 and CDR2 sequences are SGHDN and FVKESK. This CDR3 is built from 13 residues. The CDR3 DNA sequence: TGTGCCAGCAGCCAAATGAGGACAGATACGCAGTATTTT. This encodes CASSQMRTDTQYF. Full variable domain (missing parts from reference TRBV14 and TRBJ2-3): EAGVTQFPSHSVIEKGQTVTLRCDPISGHDNLYWYRRVMGKEIKFLLHFVKESKQDESGMPNNRFLAERTGGTYSTLKVQPAELEDSGVYFCASSQMRTDTQYFGPGTRLTVL.

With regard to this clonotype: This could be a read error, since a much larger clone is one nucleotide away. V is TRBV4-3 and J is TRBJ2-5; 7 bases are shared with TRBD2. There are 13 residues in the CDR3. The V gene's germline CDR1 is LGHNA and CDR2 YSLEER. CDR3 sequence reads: CASSLSGGETRYF. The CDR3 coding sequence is TGCGCCAGCAGCCTCAGTGGGGGGGAGACCCGGTACTTC.

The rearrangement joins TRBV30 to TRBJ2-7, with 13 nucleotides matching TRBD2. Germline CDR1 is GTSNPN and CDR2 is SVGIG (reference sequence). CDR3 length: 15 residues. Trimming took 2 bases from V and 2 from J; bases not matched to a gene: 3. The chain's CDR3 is CAWSLGTSGTYEQYF. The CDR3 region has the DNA TGTGCCTGGAGTCTAGGGACTAGCGGGACCTACGAGCAGTACTTC. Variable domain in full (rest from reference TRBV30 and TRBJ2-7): SQTIHQWPATLVQPVGSPLSLECTVEGTSNPNLYWYRQAAGRGLQLLFYSVGIGQISSEVPQNLSASRPQDRQFILSSKKLLLSDSGFYLCAWSLGTSGTYEQYFGPGTRLTVT.

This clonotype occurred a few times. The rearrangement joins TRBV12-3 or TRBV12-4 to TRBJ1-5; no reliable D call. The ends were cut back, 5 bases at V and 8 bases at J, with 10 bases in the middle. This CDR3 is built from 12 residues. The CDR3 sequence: CASSPAAEPQHF. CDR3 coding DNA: TGTGCCAGCAGTCCAGCAGCGGAGCCCCAGCATTTT.

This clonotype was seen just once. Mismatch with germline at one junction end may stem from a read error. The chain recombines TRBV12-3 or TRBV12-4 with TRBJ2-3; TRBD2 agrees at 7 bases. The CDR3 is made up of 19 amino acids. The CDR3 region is CASSFLAAPPYRSTDTQYF. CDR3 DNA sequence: TGTGCCAGCAGTTTTCTAGCGGCCCCCCCTTATCGAAGCACTGATACGCAGTATTTT.

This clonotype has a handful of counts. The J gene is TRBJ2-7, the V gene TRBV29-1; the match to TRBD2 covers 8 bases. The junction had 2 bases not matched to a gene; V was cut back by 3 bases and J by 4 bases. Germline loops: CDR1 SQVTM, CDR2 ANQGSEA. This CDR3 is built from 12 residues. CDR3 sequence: CSVEASGYEQYF. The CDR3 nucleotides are TGCAGCGTTGAGGCTAGCGGGTACGAGCAGTACTTC.

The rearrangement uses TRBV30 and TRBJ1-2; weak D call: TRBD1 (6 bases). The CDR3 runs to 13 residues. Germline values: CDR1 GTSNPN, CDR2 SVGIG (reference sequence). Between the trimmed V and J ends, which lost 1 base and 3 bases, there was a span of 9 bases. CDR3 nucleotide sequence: TGTGCCTGGAGTGGACACAGGGACTATGGCTACACCTTC. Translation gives CAWSGHRDYGYTF.

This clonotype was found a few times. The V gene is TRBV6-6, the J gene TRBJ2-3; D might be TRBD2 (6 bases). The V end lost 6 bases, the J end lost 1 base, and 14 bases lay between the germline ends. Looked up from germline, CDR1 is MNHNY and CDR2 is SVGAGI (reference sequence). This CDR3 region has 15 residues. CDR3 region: CASRDRASGTDTQYF. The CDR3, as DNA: TGTGCCAGCAGAGATCGGGCTAGCGGCACAGATACGCAGTATTTT.

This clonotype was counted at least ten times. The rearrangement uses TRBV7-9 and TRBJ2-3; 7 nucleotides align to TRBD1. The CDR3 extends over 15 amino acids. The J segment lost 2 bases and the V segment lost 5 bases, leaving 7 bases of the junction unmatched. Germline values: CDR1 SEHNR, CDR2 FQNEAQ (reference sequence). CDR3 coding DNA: TGTGCCAGCAGCCTCCGGACAGGCTCCACAGATACGCAGTATTTT. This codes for CASSLRTGSTDTQYF.

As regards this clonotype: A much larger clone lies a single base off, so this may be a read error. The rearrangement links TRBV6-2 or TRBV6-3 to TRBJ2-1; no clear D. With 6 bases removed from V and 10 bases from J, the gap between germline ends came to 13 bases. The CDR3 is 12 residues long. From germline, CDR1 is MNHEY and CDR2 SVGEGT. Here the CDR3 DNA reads TGTGCCAGCAGCCGGAGCTCCTACGAGCAGTTCTTC. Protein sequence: CASSRSSYEQFF.

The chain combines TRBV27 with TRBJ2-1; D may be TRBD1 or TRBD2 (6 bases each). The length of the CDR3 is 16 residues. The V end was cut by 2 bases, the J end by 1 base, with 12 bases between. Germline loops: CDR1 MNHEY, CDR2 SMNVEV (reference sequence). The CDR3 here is CASSLQRGGSYNEQFF. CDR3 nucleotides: TGTGCCAGCAGTTTACAGAGAGGGGGGTCCTACAATGAGCAGTTCTTC.

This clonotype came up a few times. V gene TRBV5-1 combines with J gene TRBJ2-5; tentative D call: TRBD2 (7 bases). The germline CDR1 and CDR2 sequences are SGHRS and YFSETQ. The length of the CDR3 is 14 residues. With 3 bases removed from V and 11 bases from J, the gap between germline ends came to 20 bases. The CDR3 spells CASSSTGGHNEQYF. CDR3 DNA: TGCGCCAGCAGCTCCACCGGGGGGCACAATGAGCAGTACTTC. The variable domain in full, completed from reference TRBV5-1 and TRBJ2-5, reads KAGVTQTPRYLIKTRGQQVTLSCSPISGHRSVSWYQQTPGQGLQFLFEYFSETQRNKGNFPGRFSGRQFSNSRSEMNVSTLELGDSALYLCASSSTGGHNEQYFGPGTRLLVL.

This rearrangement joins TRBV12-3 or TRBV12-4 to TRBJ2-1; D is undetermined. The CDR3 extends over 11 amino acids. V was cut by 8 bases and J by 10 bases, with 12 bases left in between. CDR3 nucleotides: TGTGCCAGCTGTTCCGCCTGGGAGCAGTTCTTC. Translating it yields CASCSAWEQFF.

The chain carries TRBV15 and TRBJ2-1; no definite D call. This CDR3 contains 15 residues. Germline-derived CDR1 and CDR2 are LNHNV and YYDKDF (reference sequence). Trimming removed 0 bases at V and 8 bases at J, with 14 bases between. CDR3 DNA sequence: TGTGCCACCAGCAGAGACCGAGCTATAGGGCATGAGCAGTTCTTC. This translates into CATSRDRAIGHEQFF.

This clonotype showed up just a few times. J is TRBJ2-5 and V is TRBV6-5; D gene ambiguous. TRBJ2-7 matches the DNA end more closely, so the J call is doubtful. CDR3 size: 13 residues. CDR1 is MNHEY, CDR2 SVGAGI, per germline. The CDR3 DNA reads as TGTGCCAGCAGTCAGACTCGTTTCTACGAGCAGTACTTC. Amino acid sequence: CASSQTRFYEQYF.

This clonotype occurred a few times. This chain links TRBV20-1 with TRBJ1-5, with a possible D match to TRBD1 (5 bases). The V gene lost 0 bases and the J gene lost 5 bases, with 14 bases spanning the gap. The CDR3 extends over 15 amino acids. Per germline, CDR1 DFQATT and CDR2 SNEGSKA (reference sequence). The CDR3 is CSARDARGVYQPQHF. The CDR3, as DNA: TGCAGTGCTAGAGATGCTAGAGGGGTCTATCAGCCCCAGCATTTT.

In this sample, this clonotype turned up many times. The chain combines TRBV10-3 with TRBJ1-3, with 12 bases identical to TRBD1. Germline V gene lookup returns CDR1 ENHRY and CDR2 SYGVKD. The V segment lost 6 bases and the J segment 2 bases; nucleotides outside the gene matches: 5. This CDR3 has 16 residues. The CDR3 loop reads CAIRGTGGETGNTIYF. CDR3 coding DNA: TGTGCCATCAGGGGGACAGGGGGCGAAACTGGAAACACCATATATTTT.

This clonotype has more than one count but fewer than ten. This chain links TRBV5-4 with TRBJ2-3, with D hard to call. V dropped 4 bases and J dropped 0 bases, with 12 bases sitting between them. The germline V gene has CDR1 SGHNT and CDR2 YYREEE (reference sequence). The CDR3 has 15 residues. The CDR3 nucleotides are TGTGCCAGCAGCCTTTTATCGGTGAGCACAGATACGCAGTATTTT. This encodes CASSLLSVSTDTQYF.

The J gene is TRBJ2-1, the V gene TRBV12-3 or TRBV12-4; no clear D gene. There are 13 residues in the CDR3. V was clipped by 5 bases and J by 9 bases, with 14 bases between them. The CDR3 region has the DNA TGTGCCAGCAGTGTAATTAAGTTTAGTGAGCAGTTCTTC. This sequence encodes CASSVIKFSEQFF.

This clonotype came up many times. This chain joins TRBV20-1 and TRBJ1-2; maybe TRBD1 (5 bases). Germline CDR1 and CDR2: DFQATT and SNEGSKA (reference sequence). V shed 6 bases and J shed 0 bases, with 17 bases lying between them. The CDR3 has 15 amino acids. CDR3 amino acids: CSANPTRGTNYGYTF. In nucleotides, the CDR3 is TGCAGTGCCAACCCGACCCGGGGCACTAACTATGGCTACACCTTC.

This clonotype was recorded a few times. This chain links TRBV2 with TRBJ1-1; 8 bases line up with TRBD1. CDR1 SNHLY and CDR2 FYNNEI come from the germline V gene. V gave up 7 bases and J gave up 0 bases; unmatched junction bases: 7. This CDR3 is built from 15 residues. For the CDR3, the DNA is TGTGCCAGCAATGGACAGGGACCAATGAACACTGAAGCTTTCTTT. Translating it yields CASNGQGPMNTEAFF.

CDR3 nucleotide sequence: TGTGCCATCAGTGACGGGACAGTTTCCTATGGCTACACCTTC. Residues: CAISDGTVSYGYTF. The chain employs TRBV10-3 and TRBJ1-2; 7 nucleotides line up with TRBD1. J was trimmed by 4 bases and V by 3 bases; bases with no gene match: 5. Germline CDR1 ENHRY, CDR2 SYGVKD. The CDR3 has 14 amino acids.

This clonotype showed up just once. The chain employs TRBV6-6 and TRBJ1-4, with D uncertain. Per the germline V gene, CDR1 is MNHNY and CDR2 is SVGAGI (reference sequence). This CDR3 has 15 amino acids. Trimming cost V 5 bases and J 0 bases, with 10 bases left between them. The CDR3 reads CASSLQRTTNEKLFF. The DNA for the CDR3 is TGTGCCAGCAGTCTCCAGCGTACAACTAATGAAAAACTGTTTTTT.

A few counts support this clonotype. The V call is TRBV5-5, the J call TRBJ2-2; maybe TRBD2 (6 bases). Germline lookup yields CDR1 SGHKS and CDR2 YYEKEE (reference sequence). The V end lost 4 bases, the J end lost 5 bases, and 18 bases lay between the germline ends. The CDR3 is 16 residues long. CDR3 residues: CASSQEGGRGTGELFF. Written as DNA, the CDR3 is TGTGCCAGCAGCCAGGAGGGAGGAAGGGGTACCGGGGAGCTGTTTTTT.